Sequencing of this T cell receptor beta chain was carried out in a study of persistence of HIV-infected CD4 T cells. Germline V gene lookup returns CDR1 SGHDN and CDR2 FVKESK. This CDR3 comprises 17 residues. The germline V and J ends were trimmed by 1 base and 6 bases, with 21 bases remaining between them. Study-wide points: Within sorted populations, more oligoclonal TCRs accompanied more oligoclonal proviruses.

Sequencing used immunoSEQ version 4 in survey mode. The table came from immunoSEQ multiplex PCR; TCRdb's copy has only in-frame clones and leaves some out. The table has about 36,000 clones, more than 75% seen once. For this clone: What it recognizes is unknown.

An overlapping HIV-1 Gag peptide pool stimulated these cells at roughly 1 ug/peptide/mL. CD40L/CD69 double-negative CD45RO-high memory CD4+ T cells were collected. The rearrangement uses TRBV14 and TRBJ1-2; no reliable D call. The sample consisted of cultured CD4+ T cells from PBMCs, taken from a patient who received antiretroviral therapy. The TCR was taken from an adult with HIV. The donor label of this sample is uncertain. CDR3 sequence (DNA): TGTGCCAGCAGCCAAGGAGGTCCTCCATCTTATATGCATGGCTACACCTTC. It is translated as CASSQGGPPSYMHGYTF.